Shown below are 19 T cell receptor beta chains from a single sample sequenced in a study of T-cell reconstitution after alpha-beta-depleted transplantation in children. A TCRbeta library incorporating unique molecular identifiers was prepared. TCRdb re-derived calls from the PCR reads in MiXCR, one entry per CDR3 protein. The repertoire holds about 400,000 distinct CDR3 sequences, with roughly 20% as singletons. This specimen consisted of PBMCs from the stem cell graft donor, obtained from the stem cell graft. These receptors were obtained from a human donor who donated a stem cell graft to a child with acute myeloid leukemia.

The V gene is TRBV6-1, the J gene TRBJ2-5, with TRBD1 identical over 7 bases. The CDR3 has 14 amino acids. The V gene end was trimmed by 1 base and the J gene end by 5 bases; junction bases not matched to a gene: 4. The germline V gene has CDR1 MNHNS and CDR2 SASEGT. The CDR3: CASSEDRGLETQYF. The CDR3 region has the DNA TGTGCCAGCAGTGAAGACAGGGGATTGGAGACCCAGTACTTC.

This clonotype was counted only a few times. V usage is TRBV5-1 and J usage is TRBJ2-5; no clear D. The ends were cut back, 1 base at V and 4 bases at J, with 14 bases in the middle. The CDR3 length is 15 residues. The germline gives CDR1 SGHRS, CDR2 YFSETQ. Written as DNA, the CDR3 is TGCGCCAGCAGCTTGTACCAGGTGGCCCCAGAGACCCAGTACTTC. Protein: CASSLYQVAPETQYF.

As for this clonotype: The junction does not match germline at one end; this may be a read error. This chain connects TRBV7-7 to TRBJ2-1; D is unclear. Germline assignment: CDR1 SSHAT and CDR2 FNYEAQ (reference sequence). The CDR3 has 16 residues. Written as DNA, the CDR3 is TGTGCTAGCAGCTTGGGCCCTGACTTCTCCTACAATGAGCAGTTCTTC. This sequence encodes CASSLGPDFSYNEQFF.

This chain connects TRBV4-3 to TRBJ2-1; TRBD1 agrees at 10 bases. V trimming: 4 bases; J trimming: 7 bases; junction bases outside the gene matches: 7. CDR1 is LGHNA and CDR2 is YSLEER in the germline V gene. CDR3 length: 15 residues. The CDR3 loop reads CASSPDRGLGNEQFF. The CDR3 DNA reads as TGCGCCAGCAGCCCAGACAGGGGGCTAGGAAATGAGCAGTTCTTC.

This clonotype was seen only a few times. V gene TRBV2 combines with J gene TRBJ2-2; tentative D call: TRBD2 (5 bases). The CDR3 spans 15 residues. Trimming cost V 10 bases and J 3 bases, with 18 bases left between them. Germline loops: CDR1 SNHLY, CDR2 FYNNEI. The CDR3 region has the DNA TGTGCCACCCTCCTGGGTAGCGTGGACACCGGGGAGCTGTTTTTT. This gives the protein CATLLGSVDTGELFF.

Here the CDR3 DNA reads TGCAGCGTTGGCCCTGGCGGGTCGGCCTACGAGCAGTACTTC. As protein: CSVGPGGSAYEQYF. The gene calls are TRBV29-1 and TRBJ2-7; TRBD2 is a possible D gene (5 bases). The germline CDR1 and CDR2 sequences are SQVTM and ANQGSEA. This CDR3 region has 14 residues. V was trimmed by 4 bases and J by 2 bases, leaving 15 bases between them.

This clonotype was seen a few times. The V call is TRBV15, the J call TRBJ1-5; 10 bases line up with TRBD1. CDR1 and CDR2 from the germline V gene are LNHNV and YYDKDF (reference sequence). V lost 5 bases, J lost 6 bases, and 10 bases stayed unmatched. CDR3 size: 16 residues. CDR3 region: CATSGDRGENGQPQHF. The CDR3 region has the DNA TGTGCCACCAGCGGGGACAGGGGCGAGAACGGTCAGCCCCAGCATTTT.

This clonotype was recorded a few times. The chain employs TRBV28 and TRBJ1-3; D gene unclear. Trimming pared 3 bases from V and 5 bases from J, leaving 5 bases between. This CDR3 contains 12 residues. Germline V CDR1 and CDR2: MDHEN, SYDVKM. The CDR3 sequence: CASSFGRNTIYF. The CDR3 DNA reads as TGTGCCAGCAGTTTTGGTAGAAACACCATATATTTT.

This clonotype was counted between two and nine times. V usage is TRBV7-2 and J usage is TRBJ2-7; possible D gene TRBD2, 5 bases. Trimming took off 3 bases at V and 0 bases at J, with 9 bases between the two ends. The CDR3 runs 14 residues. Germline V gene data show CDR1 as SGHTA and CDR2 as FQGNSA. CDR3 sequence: CASSFSGPSYEQYF. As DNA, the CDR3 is TGTGCCAGCAGCTTCAGCGGTCCCTCCTACGAGCAGTACTTC.

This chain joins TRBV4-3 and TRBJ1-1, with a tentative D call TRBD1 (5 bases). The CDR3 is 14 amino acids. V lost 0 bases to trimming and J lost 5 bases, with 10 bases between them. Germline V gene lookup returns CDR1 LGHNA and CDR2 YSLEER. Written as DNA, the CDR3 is TGCGCCAGCAGCCAAGAGTCAGGGTGGACTGAAGCTTTCTTT. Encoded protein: CASSQESGWTEAFF.

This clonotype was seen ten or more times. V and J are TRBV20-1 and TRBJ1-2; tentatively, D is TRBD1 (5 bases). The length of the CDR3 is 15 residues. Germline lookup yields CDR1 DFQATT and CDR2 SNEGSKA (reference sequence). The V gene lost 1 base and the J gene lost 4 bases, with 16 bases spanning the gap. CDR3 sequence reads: CSARVVRRGSYGYTF. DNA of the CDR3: TGCAGTGCTAGAGTAGTCAGGAGGGGTAGCTATGGCTACACCTTC.

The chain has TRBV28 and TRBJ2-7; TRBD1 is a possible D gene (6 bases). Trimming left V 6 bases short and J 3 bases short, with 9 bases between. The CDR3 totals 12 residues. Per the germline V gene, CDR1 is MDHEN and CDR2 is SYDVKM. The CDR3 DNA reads TGTGCCAGCAGGACAGGCTTCTACGAGCAGTACTTC. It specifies CASRTGFYEQYF. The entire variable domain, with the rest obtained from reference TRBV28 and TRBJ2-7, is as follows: DVKVTQSSRYLVKRTGEKVFLECVQDMDHENMFWYRQDPGLGLRLIYFSYDVKMKEKGDIPEGYSVSREKKERFSLILESASTNQTSMYLCASRTGFYEQYFGPGTRLTVT.

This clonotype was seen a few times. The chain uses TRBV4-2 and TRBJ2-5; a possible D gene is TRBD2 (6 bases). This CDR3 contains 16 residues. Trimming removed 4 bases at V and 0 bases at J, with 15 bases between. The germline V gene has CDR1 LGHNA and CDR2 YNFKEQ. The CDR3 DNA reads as TGTGCCAGCAGCCGAGCCTCACGGGACTACCAAGAGACCCAGTACTTC. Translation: CASSRASRDYQETQYF.

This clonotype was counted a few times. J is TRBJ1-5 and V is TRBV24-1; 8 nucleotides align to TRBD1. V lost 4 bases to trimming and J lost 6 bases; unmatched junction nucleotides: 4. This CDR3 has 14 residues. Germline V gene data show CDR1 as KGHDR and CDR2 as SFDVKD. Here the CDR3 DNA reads TGTGCCACCAGTGACGCAGGGGGCGGTCAGCCCCAGCATTTT. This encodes CATSDAGGGQPQHF.

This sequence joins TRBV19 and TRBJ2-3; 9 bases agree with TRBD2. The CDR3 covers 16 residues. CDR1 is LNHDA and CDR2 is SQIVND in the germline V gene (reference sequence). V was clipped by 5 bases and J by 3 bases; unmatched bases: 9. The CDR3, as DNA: TGTGCCAGTAGTTCCTCCGCGGGACTAGCTACAGATACGCAGTATTTT. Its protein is CASSSSAGLATDTQYF.

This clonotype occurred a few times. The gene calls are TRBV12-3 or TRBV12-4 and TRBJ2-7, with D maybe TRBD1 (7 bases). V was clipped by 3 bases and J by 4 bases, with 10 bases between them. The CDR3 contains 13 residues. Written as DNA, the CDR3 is TGTGCCAGCAGTTTTCCAGGGGGGTACGAGCAGTACTTC. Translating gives CASSFPGGYEQYF.

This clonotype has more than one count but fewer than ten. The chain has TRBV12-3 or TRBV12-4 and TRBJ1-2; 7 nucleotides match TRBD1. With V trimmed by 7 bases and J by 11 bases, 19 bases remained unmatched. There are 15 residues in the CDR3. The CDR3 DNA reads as TGTGCCAGCAAGAGGATTCCAACAGGGGAAGAGGGATACACCTTC. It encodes CASKRIPTGEEGYTF.

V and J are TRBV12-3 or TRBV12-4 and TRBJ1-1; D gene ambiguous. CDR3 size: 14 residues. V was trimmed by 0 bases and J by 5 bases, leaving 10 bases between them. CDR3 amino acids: CASSLARGRTEAFF. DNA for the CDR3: TGTGCCAGCAGTTTAGCCCGCGGGAGGACTGAAGCTTTCTTT.

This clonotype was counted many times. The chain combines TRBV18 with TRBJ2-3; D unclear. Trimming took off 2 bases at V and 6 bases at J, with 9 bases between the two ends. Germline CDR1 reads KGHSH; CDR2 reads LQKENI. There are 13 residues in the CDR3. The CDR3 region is CASSPAVGDTQYF. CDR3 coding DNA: TGTGCCAGCTCACCAGCGGTCGGCGATACGCAGTATTTT.